The present TCR beta chain was sequenced within a study of cytomegalovirus exposure and HLA in healthy donors. The assay was immunoSEQ multiplex PCR, and TCRdb's table has in-frame clones only and misses some. The sample consists of over 45,000 clones, around 94% of them appearing once. This CDR3 is built from 14 residues. Germline V CDR1 and CDR2: SNHLY, FYNNEI. Trimming took 6 bases from V and 1 from J; bases not matched to a gene: 3. Sequenced: PBMCs. The chain uses TRBV2 and TRBJ2-3; 8 positions agree with TRBD2. The sequence came from a man aged 18 to 29 in good health and CMV-seronegative. The CDR3 DNA follows: TGTGCCAGCAGGGCAGCGGGAGGCACAGATACGCAGTATTTT. Translating gives CASRAAGGTDTQYF.